One sample yielded the 5 T cell receptor beta chains listed below, sequenced in a study of blood T cell repertoires in COVID-19. Measured with immunoSEQ multiplex PCR; TCRdb has only the in-frame clones, and not every one. The profile covers roughly 56,000 clones, with about nine tenths appearing a single time and 6.5% taken by the ten largest. The sample taken for sequencing was peripheral blood. Every receptor here comes from a man aged 45 to 65 with active COVID-19.

The chain is built from TRBV6-5 and TRBJ2-2, with TRBD2 matching over 10 bases. V lost 7 bases to trimming and J lost 4 bases; unmatched junction nucleotides: 6. Germline CDR1 and CDR2: MNHEY and SVGAGI. CDR3 length equals 15 residues. The CDR3 DNA sequence: TGTGCCAGCATCCTACTAGCGGGACCCACCGGGGAGCTGTTTTTT. Its protein is CASILLAGPTGELFF.

This sequence joins TRBV5-5 and TRBJ1-5, with D possibly being TRBD1 (6 bases). The CDR3 sequence is 15 residues long. Germline-derived CDR1 and CDR2 are SGHKS and YYEKEE (reference sequence). The V end lost 1 base, the J end lost 2 bases, and 10 bases lay between the germline ends. The CDR3 sequence is CASSLWAGGNQPQHF. DNA for the CDR3: TGTGCCAGCAGCTTGTGGGCAGGGGGCAATCAGCCCCAGCATTTT.

The chain recombines TRBV20-1 with TRBJ1-6; D possibly corresponds to TRBD1 (5 bases). The germline V gene has CDR1 DFQATT and CDR2 SNEGSKA (reference sequence). V lost 3 bases to trimming and J lost 7 bases, with 25 bases between them. The CDR3 is 18 residues long. CDR3: CSASGSGSGNSRNSPLHF. The DNA for the CDR3 is TGCAGTGCTAGTGGCTCAGGGTCTGGGAATTCGAGGAATTCACCCCTCCACTTT.

The rearrangement links TRBV19 to TRBJ2-4, with D possibly TRBD2 on 6 matching bases. V was clipped by 6 bases and J by 7 bases, with 16 bases between them. Per the germline V gene, CDR1 is LNHDA and CDR2 is SQIVND (reference sequence). The CDR3 is 14 residues long. The CDR3 loop reads CASSPTGRGNIQYF. The CDR3, as DNA: TGTGCCAGTAGCCCAACCGGCCGGGGGAACATTCAGTACTTC.

The chain carries TRBV27 and TRBJ2-5, with 8 bases fitting TRBD2. Trimming cost V 6 bases and J 5 bases; bases outside gene matches: 11. Germline values: CDR1 MNHEY, CDR2 SMNVEV (reference sequence). The CDR3 is made up of 15 amino acids. The CDR3 DNA reads as TGTGCCAGCAGCAGAACGGGGGGGCCGTGGGAGACCCAGTACTTC. Its protein product is CASSRTGGPWETQYF.